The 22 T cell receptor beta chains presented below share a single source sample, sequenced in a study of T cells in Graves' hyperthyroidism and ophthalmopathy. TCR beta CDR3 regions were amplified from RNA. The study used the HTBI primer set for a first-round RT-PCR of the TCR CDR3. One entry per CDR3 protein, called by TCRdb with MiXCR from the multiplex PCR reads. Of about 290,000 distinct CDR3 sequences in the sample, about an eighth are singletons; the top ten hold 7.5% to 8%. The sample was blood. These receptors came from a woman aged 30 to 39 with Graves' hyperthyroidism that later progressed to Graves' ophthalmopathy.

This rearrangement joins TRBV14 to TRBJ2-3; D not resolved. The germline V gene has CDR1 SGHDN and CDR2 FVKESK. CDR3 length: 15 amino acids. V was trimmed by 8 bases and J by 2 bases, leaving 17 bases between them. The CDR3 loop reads CASLDPTNPTDTQYF. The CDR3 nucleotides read TGTGCCAGCTTGGATCCTACAAACCCCACAGATACGCAGTATTTT.

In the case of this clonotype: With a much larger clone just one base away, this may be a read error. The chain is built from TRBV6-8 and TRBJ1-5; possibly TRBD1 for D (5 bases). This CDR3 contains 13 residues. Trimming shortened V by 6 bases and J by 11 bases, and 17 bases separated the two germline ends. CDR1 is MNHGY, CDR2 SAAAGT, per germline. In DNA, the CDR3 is TGTGCCAGCAGCTCAGACAGCCTCATGACCCAGCATTTT. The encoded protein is CASSSDSLMTQHF.

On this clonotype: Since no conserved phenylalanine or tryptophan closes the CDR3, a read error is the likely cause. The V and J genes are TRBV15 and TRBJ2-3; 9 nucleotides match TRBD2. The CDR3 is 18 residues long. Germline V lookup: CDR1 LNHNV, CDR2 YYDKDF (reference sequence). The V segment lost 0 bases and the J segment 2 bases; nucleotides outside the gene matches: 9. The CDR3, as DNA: TGTGCCACCAGCAGAGATACTCTGGCGGGAGGGCCCACAGATACGCAGTATTCT. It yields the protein CATSRDTLAGGPTDTQYS.

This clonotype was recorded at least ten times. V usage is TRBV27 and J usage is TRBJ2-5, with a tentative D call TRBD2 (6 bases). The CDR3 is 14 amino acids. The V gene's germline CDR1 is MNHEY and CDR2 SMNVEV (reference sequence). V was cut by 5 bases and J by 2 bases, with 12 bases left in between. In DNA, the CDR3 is TGTGCCAGCAGTGCTATGGGGGGACAAGAGACCCAGTACTTC. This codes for CASSAMGGQETQYF.

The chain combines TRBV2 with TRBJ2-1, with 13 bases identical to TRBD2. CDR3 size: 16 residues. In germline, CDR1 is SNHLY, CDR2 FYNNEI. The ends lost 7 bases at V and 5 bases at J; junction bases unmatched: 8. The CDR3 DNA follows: TGTGCCAGCAAGGGACTAGCGGGAAACGGTAACAATGAGCAGTTCTTC. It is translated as CASKGLAGNGNNEQFF.

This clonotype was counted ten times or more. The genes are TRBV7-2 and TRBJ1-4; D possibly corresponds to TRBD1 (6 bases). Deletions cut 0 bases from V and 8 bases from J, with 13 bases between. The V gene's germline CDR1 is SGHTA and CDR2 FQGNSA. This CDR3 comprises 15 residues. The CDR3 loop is CASSLAPGAGEKLFF. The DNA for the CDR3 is TGTGCCAGCAGCTTAGCCCCGGGGGCAGGAGAAAAACTGTTTTTT.

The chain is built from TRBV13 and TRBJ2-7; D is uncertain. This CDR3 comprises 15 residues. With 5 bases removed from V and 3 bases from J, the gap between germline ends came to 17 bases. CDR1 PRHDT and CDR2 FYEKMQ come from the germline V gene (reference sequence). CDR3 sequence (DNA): TGTGCCAGCAGCCCTGCGCGGCAGAGCGTCTACGAGCAGTACTTC. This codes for CASSPARQSVYEQYF.

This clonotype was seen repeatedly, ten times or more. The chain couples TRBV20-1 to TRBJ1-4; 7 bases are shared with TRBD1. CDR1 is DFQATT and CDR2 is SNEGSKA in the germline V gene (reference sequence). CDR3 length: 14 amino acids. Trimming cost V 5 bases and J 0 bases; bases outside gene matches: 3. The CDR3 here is CSAVTGATNEKLFF. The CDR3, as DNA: TGCAGTGCTGTAACAGGGGCAACTAATGAAAAACTGTTTTTT.

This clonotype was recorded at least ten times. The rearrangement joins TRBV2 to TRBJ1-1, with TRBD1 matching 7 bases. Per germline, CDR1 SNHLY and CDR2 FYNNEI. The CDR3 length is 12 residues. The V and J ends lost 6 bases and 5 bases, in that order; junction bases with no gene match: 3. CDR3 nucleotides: TGTGCCAGCAGAAGACAGGGTACTGAAGCTTTCTTT. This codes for CASRRQGTEAFF.

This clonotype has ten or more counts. DNA for the CDR3: TGTGCCAGCAGCTCGCAGCGGGAGACTTCCGGGCAAATAGAGCAGTTCTTC. Encoded protein: CASSSQRETSGQIEQFF. V is TRBV11-3 and J is TRBJ2-1, with 8 nucleotides matching TRBD2. Germline V gives CDR1 SGHNT, CDR2 YENEEA. The trim removed 4 bases at V and 10 bases at J, leaving 18 bases unmatched. The CDR3 extends over 17 amino acids.

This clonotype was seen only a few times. CDR3 sequence reads: CASSLGGGPQETQYF. The DNA for the CDR3 is TGCGCCAGCAGCTTGGGGGGCGGCCCCCAAGAGACCCAGTACTTC. This rearrangement joins TRBV5-1 to TRBJ2-5; possible D gene TRBD1, 5 bases. The V and J ends lost 0 bases and 1 base respectively, with 10 bases between them. The CDR3 extends over 15 amino acids. The germline V gene has CDR1 SGHRS and CDR2 YFSETQ.

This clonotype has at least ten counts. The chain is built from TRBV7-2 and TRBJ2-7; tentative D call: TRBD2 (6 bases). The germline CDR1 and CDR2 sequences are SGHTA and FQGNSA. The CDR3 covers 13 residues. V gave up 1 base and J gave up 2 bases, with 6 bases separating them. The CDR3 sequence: CASSLGGTYEQYF. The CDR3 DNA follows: TGTGCCAGCAGCTTAGGCGGGACCTACGAGCAGTACTTC.

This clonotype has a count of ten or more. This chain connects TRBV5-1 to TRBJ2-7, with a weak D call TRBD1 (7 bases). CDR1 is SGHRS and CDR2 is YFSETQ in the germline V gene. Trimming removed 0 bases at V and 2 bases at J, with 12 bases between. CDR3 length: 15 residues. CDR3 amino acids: CASSLGQGGTYEQYF. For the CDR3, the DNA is TGCGCCAGCAGCTTGGGGCAGGGGGGCACCTACGAGCAGTACTTC.

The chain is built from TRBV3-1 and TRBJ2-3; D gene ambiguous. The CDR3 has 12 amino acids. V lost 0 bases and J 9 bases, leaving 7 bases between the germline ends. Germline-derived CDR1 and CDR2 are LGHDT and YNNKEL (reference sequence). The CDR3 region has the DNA TGTGCCAGCAGCCAAGATCCCCCCACGCAGTATTTT. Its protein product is CASSQDPPTQYF.

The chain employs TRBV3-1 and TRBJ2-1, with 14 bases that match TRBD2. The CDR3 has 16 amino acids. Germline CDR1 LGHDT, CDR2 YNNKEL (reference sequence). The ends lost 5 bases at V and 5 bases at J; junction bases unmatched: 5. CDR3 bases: TGTGCCAGCAGCGTCGGGACTAGCGGGAGCAACAATGAGCAGTTCTTC. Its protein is CASSVGTSGSNNEQFF.

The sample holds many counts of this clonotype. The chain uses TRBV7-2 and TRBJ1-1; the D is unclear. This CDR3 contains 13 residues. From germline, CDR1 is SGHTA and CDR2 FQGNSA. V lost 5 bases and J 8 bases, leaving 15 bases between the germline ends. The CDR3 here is CASSPDIGTEAFF. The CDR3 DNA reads TGTGCCAGCAGCCCAGACATAGGCACAGAAGCTTTCTTT.

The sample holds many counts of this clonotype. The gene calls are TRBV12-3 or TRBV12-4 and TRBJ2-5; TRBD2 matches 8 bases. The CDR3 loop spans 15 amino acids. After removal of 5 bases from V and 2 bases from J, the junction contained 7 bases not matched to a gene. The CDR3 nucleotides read TGTGCCAGCAGTACCGGGACTAGGGGGCAAGAGACCCAGTACTTC. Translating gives CASSTGTRGQETQYF.

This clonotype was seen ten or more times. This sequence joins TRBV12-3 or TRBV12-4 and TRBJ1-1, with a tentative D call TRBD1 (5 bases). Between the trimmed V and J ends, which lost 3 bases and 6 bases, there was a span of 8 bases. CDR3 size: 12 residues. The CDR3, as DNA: TGTGCCAGCAGTTTGGGGACCCCTGAAGCTTTCTTT. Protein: CASSLGTPEAFF.

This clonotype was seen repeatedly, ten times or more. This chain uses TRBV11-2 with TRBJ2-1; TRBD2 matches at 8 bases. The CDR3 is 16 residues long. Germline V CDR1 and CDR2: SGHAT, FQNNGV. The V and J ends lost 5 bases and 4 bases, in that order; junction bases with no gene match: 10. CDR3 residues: CASSQLETSAYNEQFF. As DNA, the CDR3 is TGTGCCAGCAGCCAGCTCGAGACTAGCGCGTACAATGAGCAGTTCTTC.

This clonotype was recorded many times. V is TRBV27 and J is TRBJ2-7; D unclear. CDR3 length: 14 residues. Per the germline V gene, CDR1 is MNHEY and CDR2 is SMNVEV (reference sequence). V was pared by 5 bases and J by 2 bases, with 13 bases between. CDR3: CASSGVEPTYEQYF. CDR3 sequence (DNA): TGTGCCAGCAGTGGCGTAGAACCTACCTACGAGCAGTACTTC.

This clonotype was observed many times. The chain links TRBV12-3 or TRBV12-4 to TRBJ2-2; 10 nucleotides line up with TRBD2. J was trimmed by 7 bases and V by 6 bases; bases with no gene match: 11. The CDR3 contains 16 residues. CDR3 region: CASSRLAGGDSGELFF. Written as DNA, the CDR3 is TGTGCCAGCAGCCGCTTAGCGGGAGGAGACAGCGGGGAGCTGTTTTTT.

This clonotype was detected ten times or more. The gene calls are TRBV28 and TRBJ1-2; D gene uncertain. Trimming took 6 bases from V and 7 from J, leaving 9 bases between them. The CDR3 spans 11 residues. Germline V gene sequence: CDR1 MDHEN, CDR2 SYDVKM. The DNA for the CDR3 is TGTGCCAGCAGCCTTCCAACTGGCTACACCTTC. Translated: CASSLPTGYTF.